The 24 T cell receptor beta chains listed next were all sequenced from one sample in a study of blood T cell repertoires in COVID-19. The assay was immunoSEQ multiplex PCR, and TCRdb's table has in-frame clones only and misses some. The table records approximately 220,000 clones, roughly 88% of them present only once. Specimen: PBMCs or T cells enriched from blood (not recorded which). These receptors originate from a woman in her 40s with acute COVID-19.

The chain has TRBV5-1 and TRBJ2-3; 7 bases are a match to TRBD2. The germline V gene encodes CDR1 SGHRS and CDR2 YFSETQ. Trimming at V came to 4 bases and at J to 2 bases, leaving 10 bases not matched to a gene. The CDR3 extends over 16 amino acids. The CDR3 loop is CASSPGLDGITDTQYF. The CDR3 DNA follows: TGCGCCAGCAGCCCAGGACTAGACGGAATCACAGATACGCAGTATTTT.

V and J are TRBV7-6 and TRBJ1-6, with D perhaps matching TRBD1 (5 bases). Germline V gene data show CDR1 as SGHVS and CDR2 as FNYEAQ. This CDR3 has 11 residues. Deletions cut 3 bases from V and 19 bases from J, with 13 bases between. CDR3 amino acids: CASSFGGDSHF. Written as DNA, the CDR3 is TGTGCCAGCAGCTTTGGGGGGGATTCGCACTTT.

The chain employs TRBV5-4 and TRBJ1-1, with a weak D call TRBD1 (6 bases). The V gene lost 3 bases and the J gene lost 1 base, with 7 bases spanning the gap. The CDR3 is made up of 13 amino acids. The germline V gene has CDR1 SGHNT and CDR2 YYREEE (reference sequence). The CDR3 region is CASSYRANTEAFF. CDR3 DNA: TGTGCCAGCAGCTACAGGGCGAACACTGAAGCTTTCTTT.

The chain joins TRBV19 to TRBJ1-6; TRBD1 is a possible D gene (5 bases). The CDR3 sequence is 15 residues long. Germline V gene sequence: CDR1 LNHDA, CDR2 SQIVND (reference sequence). The V end was cut by 10 bases, the J end by 4 bases, with 17 bases between. The CDR3 DNA follows: TGTGCCACTAAAGGTGGGGGGTCTTATAATTCACCCCTCCACTTT. Protein sequence: CATKGGGSYNSPLHF.

V is TRBV10-3 and J is TRBJ1-2; D gene ambiguous. The CDR3 has 15 residues. Trimming cost V 6 bases and J 0 bases, with 14 bases left between them. The germline V gene encodes CDR1 ENHRY and CDR2 SYGVKD. This CDR3 reads CAISAAGRANYGYTF. The CDR3 DNA reads as TGTGCCATCAGCGCAGCCGGGAGAGCTAACTATGGCTACACCTTC.

This rearrangement joins TRBV5-5 to TRBJ1-6; no reliable D call. The germline gives CDR1 SGHKS, CDR2 YYEKEE (reference sequence). The V and J ends lost 1 base and 6 bases respectively, with 8 bases between them. The CDR3 runs to 14 residues. The CDR3 nucleotides read TGTGCCAGCAGCTTGTTAGTCCTTAATTCACCCCTCCACTTT. Protein: CASSLLVLNSPLHF.

The chain couples TRBV19 to TRBJ1-1; no reliable D call. The ends were cut back, 7 bases at V and 5 bases at J, with 8 bases in the middle. The CDR3 totals 11 residues. Germline V lookup: CDR1 LNHDA, CDR2 SQIVND (reference sequence). This CDR3 reads CASIRSTEAFF. The CDR3 DNA is TGTGCCAGTATTCGGTCGACTGAAGCTTTCTTT.

This clone was observed a few times. J is TRBJ2-7 and V is TRBV11-2; 11 bases are shared with TRBD2. The J segment lost 3 bases and the V segment lost 5 bases, leaving 9 bases of the junction unmatched. Germline V lookup: CDR1 SGHAT, CDR2 FQNNGV. The length of the CDR3 is 16 residues. The CDR3 DNA reads TGTGCCAGCAGCGGGACTAGCGGACGGTCCCGCTACGAGCAGTACTTC. Translation: CASSGTSGRSRYEQYF.

The chain joins TRBV4-1 to TRBJ2-1, with 11 nucleotides matching TRBD2. The J segment lost 5 bases and the V segment lost 1 base, leaving 1 base of the junction unmatched. Germline V CDR1 and CDR2: MGHRA, YSYEKL. The CDR3 spans 15 residues. The CDR3 here is CASSQASGGNNEQFF. In DNA form, the CDR3 reads TGCGCCAGCAGCCAAGCTAGCGGGGGGAACAATGAGCAGTTCTTC.

The chain uses TRBV4-1 and TRBJ1-2; 7 nucleotides agree with TRBD1. Germline trimming cut 6 bases from V and 3 bases from J; bases unmatched to any gene: 19. The CDR3 runs 18 residues. Germline-derived CDR1 and CDR2 are MGHRA and YSYEKL. The CDR3 spells CASSLEKLRQGLHYGYTF. For the CDR3, the DNA is TGCGCCAGCAGTCTCGAGAAACTTAGACAGGGCCTTCACTATGGCTACACCTTC.

The chain couples TRBV6-2 or TRBV6-3 to TRBJ1-5; no firm D call. Trimming removed 2 bases at V and 2 bases at J, with 7 bases between. The CDR3 contains 14 residues. Germline V gene data show CDR1 as MNHEY and CDR2 as SVGEGT. In nucleotides, the CDR3 is TGTGCCAGCAGTTACCATCCGGGCAATCAGCCCCAGCATTTT. It translates to CASSYHPGNQPQHF.

This chain joins TRBV7-9 and TRBJ2-7; TRBD1 is a possible D gene (5 bases). This CDR3 has 17 amino acids. The ends were cut back, 5 bases at V and 5 bases at J, with 25 bases in the middle. In germline, CDR1 is SEHNR, CDR2 FQNEAQ (reference sequence). The CDR3 reads CASSRTPPPPGLHEQYV. The CDR3 DNA reads as TGTGCCAGCAGCCGGACACCTCCCCCGCCGGGCCTCCACGAGCAGTACGTC.

The chain uses TRBV7-6 and TRBJ2-1, with 13 positions matching TRBD2. The CDR3 has 16 amino acids. V was clipped by 6 bases and J by 0 bases; unmatched bases: 2. In germline, CDR1 is SGHVS, CDR2 FNYEAQ. CDR3 nucleotide sequence: TGTGCCAGCAGGGGACTAGCGGGGACCTCCTACAATGAGCAGTTCTTC. Its protein product is CASRGLAGTSYNEQFF.

V gene TRBV4-3 combines with J gene TRBJ2-7; possible D gene TRBD1, 6 bases. The CDR3 contains 14 residues. Germline V gene sequence: CDR1 LGHNA, CDR2 YSLEER. V was cut by 3 bases and J by 3 bases, with 12 bases left in between. CDR3 amino acids: CASSQEDRFYEQYF. The CDR3 DNA follows: TGCGCCAGCAGCCAGGAGGACAGATTCTACGAGCAGTACTTC.

CDR3: CASSLDRVNSPLHF. Here the CDR3 DNA reads TGTGCCAGCAGCTTGGACAGGGTGAATTCACCCCTCCACTTT. This chain joins TRBV5-5 and TRBJ1-6; a weak D match, TRBD1 (6 bases). Germline assignment: CDR1 SGHKS and CDR2 YYEKEE (reference sequence). V gave up 0 bases and J gave up 7 bases, with 8 bases separating them. This CDR3 region has 14 residues.

The chain combines TRBV9 with TRBJ1-2; D is ambiguous. The CDR3 runs 13 residues. The V gene's germline CDR1 is SGDLS and CDR2 YYNGEE. Trimming took off 0 bases at V and 4 bases at J, with 7 bases between the two ends. CDR3 region: CASSVDPLYGYTF. In DNA form, the CDR3 reads TGTGCCAGCAGCGTAGATCCACTCTATGGCTACACCTTC.

This clone appeared a single time. The V call is TRBV5-1, the J call TRBJ1-2, with D hard to call. V was trimmed by 4 bases and J by 6 bases, leaving 16 bases between them. The CDR3 runs to 14 residues. The germline CDR1 and CDR2 sequences are SGHRS and YFSETQ. This CDR3 is CASSPTVVLDGYTF. CDR3 in DNA: TGCGCCAGCAGCCCTACGGTCGTACTGGATGGCTACACCTTC.

The chain uses TRBV14 and TRBJ2-5; TRBD2 is a possible D gene (5 bases). The CDR3 has 14 amino acids. CDR1 SGHDN and CDR2 FVKESK come from the germline V gene. The V end lost 0 bases, the J end lost 6 bases, and 11 bases lay between the germline ends. CDR3 region: CASSQDYGVKTQYF. The CDR3 DNA is TGTGCCAGCAGCCAAGATTACGGGGTAAAGACCCAGTACTTC. Together with reference TRBV14 and TRBJ2-5, the CDR3 gives the full variable domain: EAGVTQFPSHSVIEKGQTVTLRCDPISGHDNLYWYRRVMGKEIKFLLHFVKESKQDESGMPNNRFLAERTGGTYSTLKVQPAELEDSGVYFCASSQDYGVKTQYFGPGTRLLVL.

The chain combines TRBV7-9 with TRBJ2-1; maybe TRBD1 (6 bases). Germline assignment: CDR1 SEHNR and CDR2 FQNEAQ (reference sequence). This CDR3 comprises 13 residues. Trimming removed 5 bases from V and 9 bases from J, with 14 bases in between. The CDR3 here is CASSRGQISEQFF. Here the CDR3 DNA reads TGTGCCAGCAGCCGTGGACAGATTAGTGAGCAGTTCTTC.

The chain recombines TRBV2 with TRBJ2-3; 8 bases are a match to TRBD1. V gave up 11 bases and J gave up 5 bases; unmatched junction bases: 12. Germline V CDR1 and CDR2: SNHLY, FYNNEI. CDR3 size: 14 residues. CDR3 residues: CAFPRGREVDTQYF. Here the CDR3 DNA reads TGTGCCTTCCCCAGGGGGCGCGAAGTAGATACGCAGTATTTT.

The rearrangement links TRBV27 to TRBJ2-3, with 9 bases lining up with TRBD1. This CDR3 region has 15 residues. V shed 5 bases, J shed 5 bases, and the junction held 8 bases outside the gene matches. Germline V lookup: CDR1 MNHEY, CDR2 SMNVEV (reference sequence). The CDR3: CASSPRDRARDTQYF. CDR3 bases: TGTGCCAGCAGTCCTAGGGACAGGGCAAGAGATACGCAGTATTTT.

The chain employs TRBV19 and TRBJ1-6; 9 bases align to TRBD1. The germline CDR1 and CDR2 sequences are LNHDA and SQIVND (reference sequence). With V trimmed by 8 bases and J by 9 bases, 8 bases remained unmatched. The CDR3 length is 14 residues. For the CDR3, the DNA is TGTGCCAGTGCGAGGGACAGGGCCCGTTCACCCCTCCACTTT. Translating it yields CASARDRARSPLHF.

The V gene is TRBV20-1, the J gene TRBJ2-5, with TRBD1 identical over 8 bases. The CDR3 is made up of 11 amino acids. Germline loops: CDR1 DFQATT, CDR2 SNEGSKA (reference sequence). CDR3: CSWTGRETQYF. The CDR3 DNA is TGCAGCTGGACAGGGCGAGAGACCCAGTACTTC.

This chain links TRBV6-2 or TRBV6-3 with TRBJ2-1; TRBD1 might be the D (6 bases). The CDR3 is 13 residues long. CDR1 is MNHEY and CDR2 is SVGEGT in the germline V gene. V lost 5 bases and J 4 bases, leaving 9 bases between the germline ends. In DNA form, the CDR3 reads TGTGCCAGCAGTCAACAGGGTTACAATGAGCAGTTCTTC. Translating gives CASSQQGYNEQFF.